The clone carrying this TCR beta chain has more than one count but fewer than ten. Its target is not known. This record belongs to a study of CD8+ T cells in alopecia areata. Study overall: Each day, treated patients took oral tofacitinib twice, at 5 to 10 mg per dose. Tofacitinib exposure lasted 6 to 18 months, followed by 6 months off drug. Findings of the study overall: TCRs were shared less clearly across patients than in mice, possibly for HLA-related reasons.

Alopecia areata patients provided lesional scalp punch biopsies and peripheral blood. Extracted RNA was reverse transcribed, and the resulting cDNA served as sequencing template. Generated by immunoSEQ multiplex PCR, the TCRdb table keeps only in-frame clones and is missing some. The sample consists of around 140,000 clones, around 50% of them appearing once. V lost 7 bases and J lost 3; bases outside the gene matches: 11. CDR1 is SQVTM, CDR2 ANQGSEA, per germline. CDR3 length: 15 residues. The receptor's source is a human donor with alopecia areata. Sequenced sample: CD4+ T cells sorted from blood. The J gene is TRBJ2-3, the V gene TRBV29-1, with TRBD1 identical over 9 bases. The CDR3 sequence: CSGKQGAGRTDTQYF. The CDR3 DNA is TGCAGCGGAAAACAGGGGGCAGGGCGTACAGATACGCAGTATTTT.